A selection of T cell receptor beta chains follows, all from one sample in a study of cytomegalovirus exposure and HLA in healthy donors. Assay used: immunoSEQ multiplex PCR; TCRdb lists only in-frame clones, some missing. The sample lists about 130,000 clones; approximately 8.9% were seen once. Specimen: PBMCs. Every receptor here comes from a woman between 35 and 50 years old in good health and CMV-seropositive. CDR3s include the opening cysteine and the closing phenylalanine or tryptophan. A D gene is named only where the DNA matches it firmly. Clone size appears in some rows only: once, few, many, or a class for an expanded clone.

DNA	CDR3	V	length	D	size	J
TGTGCCAGCAGTGACTCGAGCTCCTACGAGCAGTACTTC	CASSDSSSYEQYF	TRBV6-5	13	NA	NA	TRBJ2-7
TGTGCCAGTTCCCTTGACAGGGGGAATTCACCCCTCCACTTT	CASSLDRGNSPLHF	TRBV19	14	TRBD1	few	TRBJ1-6
TGTGCCAGCAGCTTGGCCAGGCTTGGGTACGAGCAGTACTTC	CASSLARLGYEQYF	TRBV5-6	14	NA	NA	TRBJ2-7
TGTGCCAGCAGTACCAACCACAGGGGGCGGGATGAGCAGTTCTTC	CASSTNHRGRDEQFF	TRBV6-5	15	TRBD1	NA	TRBJ2-1
TGCGCCAGCAGCTACGACTTGACAGGGGGGGATAATTCACCCCTCCACTTT	CASSYDLTGGDNSPLHF	TRBV5-1	17	TRBD1	NA	TRBJ1-6
TGTGCCATCAGTCGGACAGGGGGCGAAGAGACCCAGTACTTC	CAISRTGGEETQYF	TRBV10-3	14	TRBD1	NA	TRBJ2-5
TGTGCCAGCAGTGGGACTAGCGGGGGAACTACCGGGGAGCTGTTTTTT	CASSGTSGGTTGELFF	TRBV2	16	TRBD2	few	TRBJ2-2
TGTGCCAGCAGCTTAGGTATTCGGGACGAGCAGTACTTC	CASSLGIRDEQYF	TRBV7-2	13	NA	NA	TRBJ2-7
TGTGCCATCAGAACCCGGGGGGCAGGTGGAAACACCATATATTTT	CAIRTRGAGGNTIYF	TRBV10-3	15	NA	few	TRBJ1-3
TGTGCCAGCAGCTTAGAAGGGGGCAGACAGGGAGGTGGCTACACCTTC	CASSLEGGRQGGGYTF	TRBV7-2	16	TRBD1	NA	TRBJ1-2
TGTGCCAGCAGGAAGACAGGGGATAGCAATCAGCCCCAGCATTTT	CASRKTGDSNQPQHF	TRBV6-5	15	TRBD1	NA	TRBJ1-5
TGCACCGTAGGACAGGGGGCTGGCTACACCTTC	CTVGQGAGYTF	TRBV29-1	11	TRBD1	NA	TRBJ1-2
TGTGCCAGCAGAACCAGGGGGCGCGGCCAAGAGACCCAGTACTTC	CASRTRGRGQETQYF	TRBV6-5	15	TRBD1	NA	TRBJ2-5
TGCGCCAGCAGCTGGGACAGGGCGAACACCGGGGAGCTGTTTTTT	CASSWDRANTGELFF	TRBV5-1	15	TRBD1	few	TRBJ2-2
TGCGCCAGCAGCTACCAACAGGGGTCCTTGAACACTGAAGCTTTCTTT	CASSYQQGSLNTEAFF	TRBV5-1	16	TRBD1	few	TRBJ1-1
TGCGCCAGCAGCTTGGCGGGTCGAGAGACCCAGTACTTC	CASSLAGRETQYF	TRBV5-1	13	NA	few	TRBJ2-5
TGCGCCAGCAGCTTGTCCACATCCTCCTACGAGCAGTACTTC	CASSLSTSSYEQYF	TRBV5-1	14	NA	few	TRBJ2-7
TGTGCCAGCAGCTGGGGGACAGGGAAGCAGCCCCAGCATTTT	CASSWGTGKQPQHF	TRBV5-6	14	TRBD1	few	TRBJ1-5
TGTGCCAGTTGGGACAGGGCCAATTGGACCGGGGAGCTGTTTTTT	CASWDRANWTGELFF	TRBV19	15	TRBD1	few	TRBJ2-2
TGCGCCAGCAGCCAAGATCCCCAGGGGAACACTGAAGCTTTCTTT	CASSQDPQGNTEAFF	TRBV4-1	15	NA	few	TRBJ1-1
TGTGCCAGCAGCGGTACAGGGGTAGAGACCCAGTACTTC	CASSGTGVETQYF	TRBV7-9	13	TRBD1	few	TRBJ2-5
TGTGCCAGCAGCTTAGAGGTACTAGCAGCACCCGGGGAGCTGTTTTTT	CASSLEVLAAPGELFF	TRBV7-2	16	NA	few	TRBJ2-2
TGTGCCAGTAGTATAGCGGAGAGCTCCTACAATGAGCAGTTCTTC	CASSIAESSYNEQFF	TRBV19	15	NA	few	TRBJ2-1
TGTGCCATCAGTGACAGGGCGGACTATGGCTACACCTTC	CAISDRADYGYTF	TRBV10-3	13	NA	NA	TRBJ1-2
TGTGCCATCAGCCAGGGACACCAGGAGACCCAGTACTTC	CAISQGHQETQYF	TRBV10-3	13	NA	NA	TRBJ2-5
TGTGCCAGCAGTGAAAAACTAGGACACCAAGAGACCCAGTACTTC	CASSEKLGHQETQYF	TRBV6-1	15	NA	NA	TRBJ2-5
TGTGCCAGCAGCTTGGCTACAGGTTATAACACTGAAGCTTTCTTT	CASSLATGYNTEAFF	TRBV5-4	15	NA	few	TRBJ1-1
TGTGCCAGCACCCGGGACAGGGTGGACGAGCAGCACTTC	CASTRDRVDEQHF	TRBV5-6	13	TRBD1	few	TRBJ2-7
TGTGCTAGTGGCACGAAGGGACAGGCCTACCAAGAGACCCAGTACTTC	CASGTKGQAYQETQYF	TRBV12-5	16	TRBD1	NA	TRBJ2-5
TGTGCCAGCGGACTTGCCGCCGGGACAGGGACTCATACGCAGTATTTT	CASGLAAGTGTHTQYF	TRBV27	16	TRBD1	NA	TRBJ2-3
TGTGCCAGCAGCTTGGACAGCTCTGGAAACACCATATATTTT	CASSLDSSGNTIYF	TRBV5-4	14	NA	few	TRBJ1-3
TGCGCCAGCAGCTTGGGAGAGAACACTGAAGCTTTCTTT	CASSLGENTEAFF	TRBV5-1	13	NA	NA	TRBJ1-1
TGCGCCAGCAGCCAGGGGAGTCCAGATACGCAGTATTTT	CASSQGSPDTQYF	TRBV5-1	13	NA	NA	TRBJ2-3
TGTGCCAGCAGCTTGCTAGCAGCCCCCCGCGAGCAGTACTTC	CASSLLAAPREQYF	TRBV5-6	14	NA	few	TRBJ2-7
TGCGCCAGCAGCCAGGGAACCAGGACAGGCTGGGATGGCTACACCTTC	CASSQGTRTGWDGYTF	TRBV4-3	16	TRBD1	NA	TRBJ1-2
TGCGCCAGCAGAACGGACAGGTGGGCTAACTATGGCTACACCTTC	CASRTDRWANYGYTF	TRBV5-1	15	TRBD1	NA	TRBJ1-2
TGTGCCAGCTCACCACCGAGCTCCTACGAGCAGTACTTC	CASSPPSSYEQYF	TRBV18	13	NA	NA	TRBJ2-7
TGTGCCAGCAGTGACCAAAAAGGGCTAGCGGGGGGACACAGCTCCTACAATGAGCAGTTCTTC	CASSDQKGLAGGHSSYNEQFF	TRBV2	21	TRBD2	NA	TRBJ2-1
TGTGCCAGCAGCTTAGTTCCGACAGGTGAAGCTTTCTTT	CASSLVPTGEAFF	TRBV11-2	13	NA	few	TRBJ1-1
TGTGCCAGCAGCTTGGCCGGGACAGCTCCGGGCTACACCTTC	CASSLAGTAPGYTF	TRBV5-4	14	TRBD1	few	TRBJ1-2
TGCAGAGTTGCGGCGGCAGGGGGCGAGTCTTTCTTT	CRVAAAGGESFF	TRBV29-1	12	TRBD1	NA	TRBJ1-1
TGCGCCAGCAGCTTGGGAGTCGGGGGACAAGAGACCCAGTACTTC	CASSLGVGGQETQYF	TRBV5-1	15	NA	few	TRBJ2-5
TGTGCCAGCAGCGACACTGGGGGGGGCCGGCACACCTTC	CASSDTGGGRHTF	TRBV6-6	13	NA	NA	TRBJ1-2
TGTGCCAGCAGGATCCACCCGGGGGATAATTCACCCCTCCACTTT	CASRIHPGDNSPLHF	TRBV27	15	NA	few	TRBJ1-6
TGTGCCAGCAGCCGGAACAGGGGGAGGACTGAAGCTTTCTTT	CASSRNRGRTEAFF	TRBV13	14	TRBD1	few	TRBJ1-1
TGCGCCAGCAGCTCGAGGACTAGCGGGGTATACGAGCAGTACTTC	CASSSRTSGVYEQYF	TRBV5-1	15	TRBD2	NA	TRBJ2-7
TGTGCCAGCAGCTTAGATACCGGGACTAGCGGCGGGGGGGCGAGGGATACGCAGTATTTT	CASSLDTGTSGGGARDTQYF	TRBV11-2	20	TRBD2	NA	TRBJ2-3